The 10 T cell receptor beta chains below come from one sample, sequenced in a study of blood T cell repertoires in COVID-19. Generated by immunoSEQ multiplex PCR, the TCRdb table keeps only in-frame clones and is missing some. Of roughly 15,000 clones in the sample, 91% were seen once. Sequencing was done on a sample of peripheral blood. All receptors come from a man aged 60 to 69 with active COVID-19.

The chain uses TRBV7-9 and TRBJ1-1; D not resolved. The V gene lost 2 bases and the J gene lost 8 bases, with 12 bases spanning the gap. This CDR3 region has 13 residues. CDR1 is SEHNR, CDR2 FQNEAQ, per germline (reference sequence). Here the CDR3 DNA reads TGTGCCAGCAGCTTATCGATCGACGGGGAAGCTTTCTTT. It codes for CASSLSIDGEAFF.

This clone was seen only a few times. V and J are TRBV25-1 and TRBJ2-7, with D possibly matching TRBD1 (6 bases). CDR3 length: 11 amino acids. The germline V and J ends were trimmed by 4 bases and 8 bases, with 9 bases remaining between them. CDR1 is MGHDK, CDR2 SYGVNS, per germline. The CDR3 coding sequence is TGTGCCAGCAGTGCAGGACAGAAGCAGTACTTC. Amino acid sequence: CASSAGQKQYF.

The J gene is TRBJ1-4, the V gene TRBV9; TRBD1 might be the D (6 bases). Per the germline V gene, CDR1 is SGDLS and CDR2 is YYNGEE. V was shortened by 3 bases and J by 0 bases, with 6 bases between the two germline ends. The CDR3 is 14 residues long. The CDR3 bases are TGTGCCAGCAGCGGGACAGCAACTAATGAAAAACTGTTTTTT. This encodes CASSGTATNEKLFF.

In its sample, this clone ranks as medium-sized. The CDR3 region has the DNA TGCGCCAGCAGCGCGGACAGGGGTATGTTGGAGACCCAGTACTTC. The encoded protein is CASSADRGMLETQYF. V is TRBV5-1 and J is TRBJ2-5; 9 bases line up with TRBD1. This CDR3 has 15 amino acids. V shed 4 bases, J shed 5 bases, and the junction held 9 bases outside the gene matches. The germline CDR1 and CDR2 sequences are SGHRS and YFSETQ. Drawing the rest from reference TRBV5-1 and TRBJ2-5, the complete variable domain is KAGVTQTPRYLIKTRGQQVTLSCSPISGHRSVSWYQQTPGQGLQFLFEYFSETQRNKGNFPGRFSGRQFSNSRSEMNVSTLELGDSALYLCASSADRGMLETQYFGPGTRLLVL.

The genes are TRBV2 and TRBJ2-2; D is perhaps TRBD1 (6 bases). Germline CDR1 reads SNHLY; CDR2 reads FYNNEI. This CDR3 comprises 15 residues. The V and J ends lost 6 bases and 1 base respectively, with 12 bases between them. The CDR3 region has the DNA TGTGCCAGCAGCCCCAAGGGACAGAACACCGGGGAGCTGTTTTTT. It translates to CASSPKGQNTGELFF.

This chain connects TRBV18 to TRBJ1-1, with TRBD1 as a possible D gene (5 bases). The CDR3 is 12 amino acids. V gave up 2 bases and J gave up 7 bases, with 8 bases separating them. Germline values: CDR1 KGHSH, CDR2 LQKENI. The CDR3 sequence is CASSPWGVEAFF. DNA for the CDR3: TGTGCCAGCTCACCATGGGGCGTTGAAGCTTTCTTT. Variable domain in full (rest from reference TRBV18 and TRBJ1-1): NAGVMQNPRHLVRRRGQEARLRCSPMKGHSHVYWYRQLPEEGLKFMVYLQKENIIDESGMPKERFSAEFPKEGPSILRIQQVVRGDSAAYFCASSPWGVEAFFGQGTRLTVV.

This rearrangement joins TRBV6-2 or TRBV6-3 to TRBJ2-1; TRBD1 aligns across 9 bases. V lost 2 bases and J lost 13; bases outside the gene matches: 6. The germline CDR1 and CDR2 sequences are MNHEY and SVGEGT. The CDR3 totals 13 residues. CDR3 DNA: TGTGCCAGCAGTTACCGACCGGGACAGGGTCAGTTCTTC. Protein: CASSYRPGQGQFF.

The V call is TRBV28, the J call TRBJ1-3; no clear D. The CDR3 length is 17 residues. Trimming removed 4 bases from V and 4 bases from J, with 20 bases in between. CDR1 is MDHEN, CDR2 SYDVKM, per germline. The CDR3 nucleotides read TGTGCCAGCAGTTCACTGATGTGGAGGACGGTGGGAAACACCATATATTTT. This encodes CASSSLMWRTVGNTIYF.

The V call is TRBV6-5, the J call TRBJ2-7; 7 bases fit TRBD1. J lost 2 bases, V lost 6 bases, and 7 bases had no gene match. The CDR3 is 14 amino acids. In germline, CDR1 is MNHEY, CDR2 SVGAGI. The chain's CDR3 is CASRPGQRTYEQYF. The CDR3 nucleotides read TGTGCCAGCAGGCCGGGACAGCGAACCTACGAGCAGTACTTC.

The gene calls are TRBV15 and TRBJ1-6, with 9 positions matching TRBD1. Trimming cost V 0 bases and J 13 bases; bases outside gene matches: 10. This CDR3 is built from 16 residues. Germline V CDR1 and CDR2: LNHNV, YYDKDF (reference sequence). Here the CDR3 DNA reads TGTGCCACCAGCAGAGATATGGGGACAGGGTCTAATCCCCTCCACTTT. Amino acids: CATSRDMGTGSNPLHF.